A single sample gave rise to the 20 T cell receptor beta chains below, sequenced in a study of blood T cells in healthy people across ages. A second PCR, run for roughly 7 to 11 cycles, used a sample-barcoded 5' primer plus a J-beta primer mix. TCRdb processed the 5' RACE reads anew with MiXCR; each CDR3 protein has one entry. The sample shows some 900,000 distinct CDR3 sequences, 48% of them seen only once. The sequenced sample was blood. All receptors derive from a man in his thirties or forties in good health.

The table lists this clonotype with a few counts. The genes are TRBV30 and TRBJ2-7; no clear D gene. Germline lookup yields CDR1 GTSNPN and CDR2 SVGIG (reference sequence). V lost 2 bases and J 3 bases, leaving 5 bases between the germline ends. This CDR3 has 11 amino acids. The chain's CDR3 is CAWSSLYEQYF. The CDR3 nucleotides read TGTGCCTGGAGTTCTCTCTACGAGCAGTACTTC.

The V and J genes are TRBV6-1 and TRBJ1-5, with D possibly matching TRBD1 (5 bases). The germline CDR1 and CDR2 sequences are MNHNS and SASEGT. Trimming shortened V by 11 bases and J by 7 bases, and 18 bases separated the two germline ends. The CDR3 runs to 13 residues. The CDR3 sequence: CASWGGVYQPQHF. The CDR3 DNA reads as TGTGCCTCTTGGGGGGGGGTATACCAGCCCCAGCATTTT.

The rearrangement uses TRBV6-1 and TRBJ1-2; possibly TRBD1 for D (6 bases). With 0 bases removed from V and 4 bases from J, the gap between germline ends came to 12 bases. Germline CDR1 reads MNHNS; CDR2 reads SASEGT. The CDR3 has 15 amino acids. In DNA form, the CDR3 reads TGTGCCAGCAGTGAAGCCCGGGGGGGCGCCTATGGCTACACCTTC. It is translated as CASSEARGGAYGYTF.

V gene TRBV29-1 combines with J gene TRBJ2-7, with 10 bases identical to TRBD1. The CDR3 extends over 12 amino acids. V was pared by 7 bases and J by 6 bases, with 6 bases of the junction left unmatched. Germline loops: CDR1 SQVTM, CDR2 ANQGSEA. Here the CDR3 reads CSARTGGTEQYF. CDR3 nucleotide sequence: TGCAGCGCAAGGACAGGGGGTACCGAGCAGTACTTC.

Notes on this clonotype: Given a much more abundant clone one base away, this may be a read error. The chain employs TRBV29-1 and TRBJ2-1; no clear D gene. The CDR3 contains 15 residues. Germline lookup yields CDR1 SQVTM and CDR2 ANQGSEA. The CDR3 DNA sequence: TGCATCGTTGAATTGTGGGTGAGCTCCTACAATGAGCAGTTCTTC. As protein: CIVELWVSSYNEQFF.

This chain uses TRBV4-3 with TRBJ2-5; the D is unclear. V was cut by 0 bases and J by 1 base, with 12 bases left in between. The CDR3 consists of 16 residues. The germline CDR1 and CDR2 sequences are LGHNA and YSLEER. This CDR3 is CASSQDPGRFQETQYF. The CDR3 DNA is TGCGCCAGCAGCCAAGACCCCGGACGGTTCCAAGAGACCCAGTACTTC.

The CDR3 protein is CASTTGVGAYGYTF. The CDR3 bases are TGTGCCAGCACCACCGGGGTGGGCGCCTATGGCTACACCTTC. The chain is built from TRBV2 and TRBJ1-2, with D uncertain. In germline, CDR1 is SNHLY, CDR2 FYNNEI. This CDR3 is 14 amino acids long. Deletions cut 7 bases from V and 4 bases from J, with 16 bases between.

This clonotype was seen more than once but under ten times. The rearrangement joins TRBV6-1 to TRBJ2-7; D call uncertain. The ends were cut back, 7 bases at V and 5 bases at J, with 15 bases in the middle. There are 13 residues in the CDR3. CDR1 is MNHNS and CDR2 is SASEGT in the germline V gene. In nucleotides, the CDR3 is TGTGCCAGCAACGAGTGGGTTGGGGACGAGCAGTACTTC. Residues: CASNEWVGDEQYF.

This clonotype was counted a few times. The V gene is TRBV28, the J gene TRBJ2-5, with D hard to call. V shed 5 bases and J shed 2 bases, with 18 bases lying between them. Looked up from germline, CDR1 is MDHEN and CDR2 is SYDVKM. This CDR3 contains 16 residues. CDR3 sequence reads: CASSPPRQLQQETQYF. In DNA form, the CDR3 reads TGTGCCAGCAGTCCCCCCCGGCAGCTCCAACAAGAGACCCAGTACTTC.

The CDR3 sequence: CASSQGPRYTEAFF. CDR3 coding DNA: TGTGCCAGCAGCCAAGGTCCAAGGTATACTGAAGCTTTCTTT. The chain employs TRBV3-1 and TRBJ1-1; D ambiguous. The CDR3 covers 14 residues. Looked up from germline, CDR1 is LGHDT and CDR2 is YNNKEL (reference sequence). V lost 1 base, J lost 5 bases, and 11 bases lay in between.

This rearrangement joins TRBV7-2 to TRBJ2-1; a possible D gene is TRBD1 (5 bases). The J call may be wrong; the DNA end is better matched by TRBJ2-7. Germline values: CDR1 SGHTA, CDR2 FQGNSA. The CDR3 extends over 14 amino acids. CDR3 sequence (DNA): TGTGCCAGCAGCCCTGGAGTAAAGGGGAATGAGCAGTACTTC. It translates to CASSPGVKGNEQYF.

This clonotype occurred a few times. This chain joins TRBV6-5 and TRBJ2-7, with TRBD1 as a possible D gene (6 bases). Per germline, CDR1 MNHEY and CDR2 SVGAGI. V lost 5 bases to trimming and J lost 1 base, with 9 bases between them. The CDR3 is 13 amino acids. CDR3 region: CASSVDRSYEQYF. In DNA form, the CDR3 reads TGTGCCAGCAGTGTGGACAGATCCTACGAGCAGTACTTC.

The CDR3 nucleotides read TGTGCCAGTAGTGGGGTACAGCGACTTTACACTGAAGCTTTCTTT. Translated: CASSGVQRLYTEAFF. The gene calls are TRBV19 and TRBJ1-1; D ambiguous. V lost 5 bases and J lost 3, with 16 bases in between. The CDR3 spans 15 residues. Germline CDR1 LNHDA, CDR2 SQIVND (reference sequence).

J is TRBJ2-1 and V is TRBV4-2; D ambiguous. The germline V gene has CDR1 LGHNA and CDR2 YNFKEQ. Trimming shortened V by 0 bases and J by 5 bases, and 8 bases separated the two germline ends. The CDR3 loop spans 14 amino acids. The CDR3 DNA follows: TGTGCCAGCAGCCAAGACAGGCTCCACAATGAGCAGTTCTTC. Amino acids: CASSQDRLHNEQFF.

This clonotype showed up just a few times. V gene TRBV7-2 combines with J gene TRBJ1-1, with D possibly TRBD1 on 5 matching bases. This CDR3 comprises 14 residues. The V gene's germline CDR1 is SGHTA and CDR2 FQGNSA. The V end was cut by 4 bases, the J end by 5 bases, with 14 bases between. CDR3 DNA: TGTGCCAGCAGCTACTACGGGGGGAGGACTGAAGCTTTCTTT. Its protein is CASSYYGGRTEAFF.

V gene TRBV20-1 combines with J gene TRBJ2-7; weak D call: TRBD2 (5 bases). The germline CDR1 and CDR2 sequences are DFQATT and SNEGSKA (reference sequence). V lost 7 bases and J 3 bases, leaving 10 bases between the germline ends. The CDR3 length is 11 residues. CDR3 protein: CSGLDFYEQYF. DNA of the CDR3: TGCAGTGGACTGGACTTCTACGAGCAGTACTTC.

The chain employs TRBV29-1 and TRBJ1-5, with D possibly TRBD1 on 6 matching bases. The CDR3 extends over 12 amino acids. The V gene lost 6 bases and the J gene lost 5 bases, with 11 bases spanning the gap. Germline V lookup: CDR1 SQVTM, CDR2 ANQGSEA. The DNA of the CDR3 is TGCAGCGTCCAGGAGGGGGATCAGCCCCAGCATTTT. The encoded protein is CSVQEGDQPQHF.

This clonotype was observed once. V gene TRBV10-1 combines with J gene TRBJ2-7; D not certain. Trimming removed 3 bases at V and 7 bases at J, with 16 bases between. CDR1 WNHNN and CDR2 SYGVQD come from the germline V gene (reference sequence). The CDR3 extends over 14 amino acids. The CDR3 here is CASSELTCSLEQYF. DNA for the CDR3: TGCGCCAGCAGTGAATTGACCTGCTCTTTGGAGCAGTACTTC.

The DNA for the CDR3 is TGTGCCAGCAGTAGGGACAGGGGGGATAACACTGAAGCTTTCTTT. Its protein is CASSRDRGDNTEAFF. The chain employs TRBV6-5 and TRBJ1-1; 11 bases fit TRBD1. Germline V CDR1 and CDR2: MNHEY, SVGAGI. The J segment lost 2 bases and the V segment lost 5 bases, leaving 4 bases of the junction unmatched. The CDR3 is made up of 15 amino acids.

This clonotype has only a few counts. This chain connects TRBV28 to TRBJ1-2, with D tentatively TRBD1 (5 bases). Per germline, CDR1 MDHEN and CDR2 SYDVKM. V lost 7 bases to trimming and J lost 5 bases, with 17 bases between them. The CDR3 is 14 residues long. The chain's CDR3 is CASISMGPIYGYTF. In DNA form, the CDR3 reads TGTGCCAGCATCTCAATGGGGCCGATTTATGGCTACACCTTC.